These T cell receptor beta chains were read from a single sample in a study of T cells in tumors after PD-1 blockade. TCRdb keeps only in-frame clones here, not all; method: immunoSEQ multiplex PCR. The sample consists of roughly 35,000 clones, 55% to 80% of them appearing once. Sequencing was performed on PBMCs, taken after anti-PD-1 treatment. These receptors were taken from a human donor with basal cell carcinoma. Both conserved end residues are part of each CDR3. The order of the fields is J gene, D gene, V gene, clone size, CDR3 DNA, CDR3 protein. D genes are given only for firm matches. Size tells how often a clone was seen (once, few, many) or the class of an expanded clone, and some rows leave it out.

j_gene: TRBJ2-7; d_gene: .; v_gene: TRBV15; abundance: .; CDR3nt: TGTGCCACCAGCAGAGATACAGGGCCCAACGAGCAGTACTTC; CDR3aa: CATSRDTGPNEQYF
j_gene: TRBJ2-7; d_gene: TRBD2; v_gene: TRBV7-2; abundance: .; CDR3nt: TGTGCCAGCAGCCTGGCCCTAGCGGGAGGCGAGCAGTACTTC; CDR3aa: CASSLALAGGEQYF
j_gene: TRBJ1-2; d_gene: .; v_gene: TRBV6-2/TRBV6-3; abundance: .; CDR3nt: TGTGCCAGCAGTTACATGGCACTGAACTATGGCTACACCTTC; CDR3aa: CASSYMALNYGYTF
j_gene: TRBJ2-7; d_gene: .; v_gene: TRBV15; abundance: large; CDR3nt: TGTGCCACCAGCAGGGTGGGGGGAGAAGAGCAGTACTTC; CDR3aa: CATSRVGGEEQYF
j_gene: TRBJ2-1; d_gene: .; v_gene: TRBV5-1; abundance: .; CDR3nt: TGCGCCAGCAGCCCAGGGCCCCCAGGGGTTCATGAGCAGTTCTTC; CDR3aa: CASSPGPPGVHEQFF
j_gene: TRBJ2-5; d_gene: .; v_gene: TRBV2; abundance: .; CDR3nt: TGTGCCACTACAACGGGGTACCAAGAGACCCAGTACTTC; CDR3aa: CATTTGYQETQYF
j_gene: TRBJ1-6; d_gene: .; v_gene: TRBV27; abundance: .; CDR3nt: TGTGCCAGCACCCCCGCCCGGGGATCTTCACCCCTCCACTTT; CDR3aa: CASTPARGSSPLHF
j_gene: TRBJ2-1; d_gene: .; v_gene: TRBV15; abundance: .; CDR3nt: TGTGCCACCAGGGAGCCCTTCTACAATGAGCAGTTCTTC; CDR3aa: CATREPFYNEQFF
j_gene: TRBJ1-5; d_gene: TRBD1; v_gene: TRBV28; abundance: .; CDR3nt: TGTGCCAGCAGTCGCCGACAGGGGGTTTTGAGTCAGCCCCAGCATTTT; CDR3aa: CASSRRQGVLSQPQHF
j_gene: TRBJ2-1; d_gene: .; v_gene: TRBV28; abundance: .; CDR3nt: TGTGCCAGCAGTATCCCCGGGACTGCCCGGTACAATGAGCAGTTCTTC; CDR3aa: CASSIPGTARYNEQFF
j_gene: TRBJ1-2; d_gene: TRBD1; v_gene: TRBV3-1/TRBV3-2; abundance: .; CDR3nt: TGTGCCAGCAGCCAATATCAGAGAGGGGGCGTATACACCTTC; CDR3aa: CASSQYQRGGVYTF
j_gene: TRBJ1-6; d_gene: TRBD1; v_gene: TRBV2; abundance: .; CDR3nt: TGTGCCAGCAGCGGACAGGGTATGAATTCACCCCTCCACTTT; CDR3aa: CASSGQGMNSPLHF
j_gene: TRBJ2-3; d_gene: .; v_gene: TRBV19; abundance: .; CDR3nt: TGTGCCAGTAGTATCGGATTTACCACAGATACGCAGTATTTT; CDR3aa: CASSIGFTTDTQYF
j_gene: TRBJ1-2; d_gene: TRBD1; v_gene: TRBV7-3; abundance: .; CDR3nt: TGTGCCAGCAGCAGGGACAGGGCGAGTGGCTACACCTTC; CDR3aa: CASSRDRASGYTF
j_gene: TRBJ1-2; d_gene: TRBD1; v_gene: TRBV19; abundance: .; CDR3nt: TGTGCCAGTAGTATAGAGACAGGGAGAGGTGGCTACACCTTC; CDR3aa: CASSIETGRGGYTF
j_gene: TRBJ2-3; d_gene: .; v_gene: TRBV7-3; abundance: once; CDR3nt: TGTGCCAGCAGCGACCTAAGGGGGGGCACAGATACGCAGTATTTT; CDR3aa: CASSDLRGGTDTQYF
j_gene: TRBJ2-3; d_gene: .; v_gene: TRBV2; abundance: .; CDR3nt: TGTGCCAGCGTGGAGCTTCTAAGCACAGATACGCAGTATTTT; CDR3aa: CASVELLSTDTQYF
j_gene: TRBJ2-5; d_gene: TRBD1; v_gene: TRBV6-1; abundance: .; CDR3nt: TGTGCCAGCAGCGAAGGGGGCAGGGGATGGGAGACCCAGTACTTC; CDR3aa: CASSEGGRGWETQYF
j_gene: TRBJ2-7; d_gene: TRBD1; v_gene: TRBV19; abundance: .; CDR3nt: TGTGCCAGTAGCGACAGGGGAGCGGGCGAGCAGTACTTC; CDR3aa: CASSDRGAGEQYF
j_gene: TRBJ2-7; d_gene: .; v_gene: TRBV13; abundance: medium-sized; CDR3nt: TGTGCCAGCAGCTTAGAGGGTTCCTACGAGCAGTACTTC; CDR3aa: CASSLEGSYEQYF
j_gene: TRBJ2-3; d_gene: .; v_gene: TRBV4-2; abundance: .; CDR3nt: TGTGCCAGCAGCCAAAGCATCCACGCGTCTAGCACAGATACGCAGTATTTT; CDR3aa: CASSQSIHASSTDTQYF
j_gene: TRBJ1-4; d_gene: .; v_gene: TRBV28; abundance: .; CDR3nt: TGTGCCAGCAGCCCCTCCGCCGCAACTAATGAAAAACTGTTTTTT; CDR3aa: CASSPSAATNEKLFF
j_gene: TRBJ2-6; d_gene: .; v_gene: TRBV21-1; abundance: .; CDR3nt: TGTGCCAGCGACAGCCCCCTGGGCTCTGGGGCCAACGTCCTGACTTTC; CDR3aa: CASDSPLGSGANVLTF
j_gene: TRBJ2-1; d_gene: TRBD2; v_gene: TRBV28; abundance: .; CDR3nt: TGTGCCAGCAGTTTCTCAGGTAGCGGGGGGACCTCCTCCTACAATGAGCAGTTCTTC; CDR3aa: CASSFSGSGGTSSYNEQFF
j_gene: TRBJ1-2; d_gene: .; v_gene: TRBV7-9; abundance: .; CDR3nt: TGTGCCAGCAGCTTAGCGGCACAACTCGCTAACTATGGCTACACCTTC; CDR3aa: CASSLAAQLANYGYTF
j_gene: TRBJ1-2; d_gene: .; v_gene: TRBV11-3; abundance: .; CDR3nt: TGTGCCAGCAGCCCTGGGGCTAACTATGGCTACACCTTC; CDR3aa: CASSPGANYGYTF
j_gene: TRBJ1-5; d_gene: .; v_gene: TRBV27; abundance: .; CDR3nt: TGTGCCAGCAGTTTGACGGGGGCCGGTCAGCCCCAGCATTTT; CDR3aa: CASSLTGAGQPQHF
j_gene: TRBJ1-6; d_gene: TRBD1; v_gene: TRBV12-5; abundance: .; CDR3nt: TGTGCTAGTGGCCCCGGACAGGGGGCGCATAATTCACCCCTCCACTTT; CDR3aa: CASGPGQGAHNSPLHF